This passage covers 14 T cell receptor beta chains from one sample sequenced in a study of OX40 agonist ivuxolimab in advanced cancers. Here immunoSEQ multiplex PCR was the method, and the copy in TCRdb shows in-frame clones only, minus some. The top ten hold around 0.34% of the sample, which has tens of thousands of clones, approximately 91% seen once. The sequencing used CD4+ or CD8+ T cells sorted from blood, collected in a trial of the OX40 agonist ivuxolimab. The receptors were sampled from an adult with an advanced solid tumor such as melanoma, head and neck, liver or kidney cancer.

This clone was observed a few times. This chain uses TRBV5-1 with TRBJ2-1; 9 bases line up with TRBD1. CDR1 and CDR2 from the germline V gene are SGHRS and YFSETQ. V gave up 4 bases and J gave up 4 bases; unmatched junction bases: 6. The CDR3 contains 15 residues. CDR3 amino acids: CASSLGTGIYNEQFF. CDR3 nucleotides: TGCGCCAGCAGCCTCGGGACAGGGATTTACAATGAGCAGTTCTTC.

V gene TRBV7-3 combines with J gene TRBJ2-5, with a tentative D call TRBD1 (5 bases). Germline assignment: CDR1 SGHTA and CDR2 FQGTGA. The CDR3 is 13 residues long. V shed 4 bases and J shed 5 bases, with 11 bases lying between them. The CDR3 spells CASSSSGLETQYF. The CDR3 coding sequence is TGTGCCAGCAGCTCCTCAGGGCTGGAGACCCAGTACTTC.

The sample holds one count of this clone. J is TRBJ2-2 and V is TRBV5-1, with TRBD1 matching 9 bases. Unmatched junction bases numbered 2, after V lost 0 bases and J lost 5 bases. This CDR3 region has 15 residues. CDR1 and CDR2 (germline): SGHRS, YFSETQ. The CDR3 loop reads CASSLAGQGTGELFF. CDR3 bases: TGCGCCAGCAGCTTGGCCGGACAGGGGACCGGGGAGCTGTTTTTT.

The gene calls are TRBV20-1 and TRBJ1-2; weak D call: TRBD1 (5 bases). The CDR3 totals 8 residues. From germline, CDR1 is DFQATT and CDR2 SNEGSKA (reference sequence). Trimming stripped 7 bases from V and 13 bases from J, with 10 bases between. The CDR3 DNA reads as TGCAGTGGTAGGGGCGGCACCTTC. Translated: CSGRGGTF.

Many counts were recorded for this clone. V usage is TRBV6-1 and J usage is TRBJ2-7, with TRBD1 matching 7 bases. Trimming took 2 bases from V and 4 from J; bases not matched to a gene: 5. This CDR3 contains 14 residues. Germline V CDR1 and CDR2: MNHNS, SASEGT. In nucleotides, the CDR3 is TGTGCCAGCAGTGAACAAGGGGGCTGGTACGAGCAGTACTTC. Translating it yields CASSEQGGWYEQYF.

The chain combines TRBV5-1 with TRBJ2-7; TRBD2 matches at 9 bases. V was pared by 0 bases and J by 3 bases, with 4 bases of the junction left unmatched. This CDR3 is built from 15 residues. In germline, CDR1 is SGHRS, CDR2 YFSETQ. The CDR3 sequence: CASSLVGSGSYEQYF. The CDR3 coding sequence is TGCGCCAGCAGCTTGGTGGGTAGCGGGAGCTACGAGCAGTACTTC.

The chain employs TRBV6-5 and TRBJ1-2; maybe TRBD1 (5 bases). V was clipped by 6 bases and J by 0 bases, with 14 bases between them. The CDR3 consists of 15 residues. Germline lookup yields CDR1 MNHEY and CDR2 SVGAGI. The CDR3 DNA reads TGTGCCAGCAGCATGACGGGGACCACTAACTATGGCTACACCTTC. Protein sequence: CASSMTGTTNYGYTF.

This clone was seen a single time. This chain uses TRBV15 with TRBJ2-4; 7 bases align to TRBD2. Germline CDR1 LNHNV, CDR2 YYDKDF (reference sequence). This CDR3 is built from 15 residues. V was pared by 5 bases and J by 7 bases, with 11 bases of the junction left unmatched. The CDR3 loop is CATSPRRETANIQYF. DNA of the CDR3: TGTGCCACCAGCCCCAGGCGGGAGACGGCGAACATTCAGTACTTC.

This sequence joins TRBV19 and TRBJ2-2; tentative D call: TRBD1 (6 bases). This CDR3 region has 15 residues. Germline V gene lookup returns CDR1 LNHDA and CDR2 SQIVND (reference sequence). V was clipped by 5 bases and J by 3 bases, with 13 bases between them. The CDR3 region has the DNA TGTGCCAGTAGTCCCCAAACAGGGTACACCGGGGAGCTGTTTTTT. It specifies CASSPQTGYTGELFF.

The chain is built from TRBV28 and TRBJ2-7, with 12 bases fitting TRBD1. This CDR3 is built from 16 residues. V lost 5 bases and J lost 5; bases outside the gene matches: 10. Germline CDR1 and CDR2: MDHEN and SYDVKM. The DNA for the CDR3 is TGTGCCAGCAGTCCCCCCGGGACAGGGGGCGCGAACGAGCAGTACTTC. Protein product: CASSPPGTGGANEQYF.

The gene calls are TRBV2 and TRBJ2-4; 7 bases agree with TRBD1. From germline, CDR1 is SNHLY and CDR2 FYNNEI. CDR3 length: 16 amino acids. The trim removed 2 bases at V and 0 bases at J, leaving 4 bases unmatched. CDR3 sequence (DNA): TGTGCCAGCAGTGAAACGACAGGGCTAGCCAAAAACATTCAGTACTTC. Translating it yields CASSETTGLAKNIQYF.

V usage is TRBV4-3 and J usage is TRBJ2-6; D is perhaps TRBD2 (7 bases). CDR1 is LGHNA and CDR2 is YSLEER in the germline V gene. This CDR3 spans 18 amino acids. Trimming stripped 0 bases from V and 0 bases from J, with 12 bases between. The CDR3 here is CASSQDAGAASGANVLTF. CDR3 in DNA: TGCGCCAGCAGCCAAGACGCGGGGGCTGCCTCTGGGGCCAACGTCCTGACTTTC.

The chain uses TRBV2 and TRBJ2-3; 8 nucleotides line up with TRBD2. Germline V lookup: CDR1 SNHLY, CDR2 FYNNEI. The CDR3 spans 16 residues. V was clipped by 6 bases and J by 6 bases; unmatched bases: 14. CDR3 DNA: TGTGCCAGCAGGGGGGGTGTGGCGGGAGGATCCGATACGCAGTATTTT. Amino acid sequence: CASRGGVAGGSDTQYF.

The chain is built from TRBV7-3 and TRBJ2-1; 7 nucleotides line up with TRBD2. Germline V gives CDR1 SGHTA, CDR2 FQGTGA. CDR3 length: 15 amino acids. Unmatched junction bases numbered 6, after V lost 5 bases and J lost 2 bases. CDR3 residues: CASSPSGGTYNEQFF. CDR3 DNA: TGTGCCAGCAGCCCTAGCGGTGGGACCTACAATGAGCAGTTCTTC.